The clone carrying this T cell receptor (beta chain) was seen a single time. What it binds is not known. V shed 1 base and J 8 bases; nucleotides not matched to a gene: 8. This CDR3 spans 15 amino acids. The germline V gene has CDR1 KGHSH and CDR2 LQKENI. The sample originates from a study of radiotherapy plus CTLA-4 blockade in lung cancer. Findings and limits, study-wide: Some TCR clones had been derived from tumors. These clones expanded in peripheral blood after radiotherapy plus ipilimumab.

Libraries were prepared by immunoSEQ multiplex PCR; TCRdb keeps only in-frame clonotypes and omits some of them. This sample yields nearly 110,000 clones, of which more than 75% are seen a single time; over 2% belongs to the top ten. The sample in question was peripheral blood, obtained from a patient treated with radiotherapy plus ipilimumab. The chain employs TRBV18 and TRBJ2-1, with 7 nucleotides matching TRBD1. The receptor comes from a human donor with non-small cell lung cancer that progressed on radiotherapy plus ipilimumab. Some clones in this sample may be carry-over from other donors' samples. The chain's CDR3 is CASSPHMTGMDEQFF. CDR3 coding DNA: TGTGCCAGCTCACCACACATGACAGGGATGGATGAGCAGTTCTTC.